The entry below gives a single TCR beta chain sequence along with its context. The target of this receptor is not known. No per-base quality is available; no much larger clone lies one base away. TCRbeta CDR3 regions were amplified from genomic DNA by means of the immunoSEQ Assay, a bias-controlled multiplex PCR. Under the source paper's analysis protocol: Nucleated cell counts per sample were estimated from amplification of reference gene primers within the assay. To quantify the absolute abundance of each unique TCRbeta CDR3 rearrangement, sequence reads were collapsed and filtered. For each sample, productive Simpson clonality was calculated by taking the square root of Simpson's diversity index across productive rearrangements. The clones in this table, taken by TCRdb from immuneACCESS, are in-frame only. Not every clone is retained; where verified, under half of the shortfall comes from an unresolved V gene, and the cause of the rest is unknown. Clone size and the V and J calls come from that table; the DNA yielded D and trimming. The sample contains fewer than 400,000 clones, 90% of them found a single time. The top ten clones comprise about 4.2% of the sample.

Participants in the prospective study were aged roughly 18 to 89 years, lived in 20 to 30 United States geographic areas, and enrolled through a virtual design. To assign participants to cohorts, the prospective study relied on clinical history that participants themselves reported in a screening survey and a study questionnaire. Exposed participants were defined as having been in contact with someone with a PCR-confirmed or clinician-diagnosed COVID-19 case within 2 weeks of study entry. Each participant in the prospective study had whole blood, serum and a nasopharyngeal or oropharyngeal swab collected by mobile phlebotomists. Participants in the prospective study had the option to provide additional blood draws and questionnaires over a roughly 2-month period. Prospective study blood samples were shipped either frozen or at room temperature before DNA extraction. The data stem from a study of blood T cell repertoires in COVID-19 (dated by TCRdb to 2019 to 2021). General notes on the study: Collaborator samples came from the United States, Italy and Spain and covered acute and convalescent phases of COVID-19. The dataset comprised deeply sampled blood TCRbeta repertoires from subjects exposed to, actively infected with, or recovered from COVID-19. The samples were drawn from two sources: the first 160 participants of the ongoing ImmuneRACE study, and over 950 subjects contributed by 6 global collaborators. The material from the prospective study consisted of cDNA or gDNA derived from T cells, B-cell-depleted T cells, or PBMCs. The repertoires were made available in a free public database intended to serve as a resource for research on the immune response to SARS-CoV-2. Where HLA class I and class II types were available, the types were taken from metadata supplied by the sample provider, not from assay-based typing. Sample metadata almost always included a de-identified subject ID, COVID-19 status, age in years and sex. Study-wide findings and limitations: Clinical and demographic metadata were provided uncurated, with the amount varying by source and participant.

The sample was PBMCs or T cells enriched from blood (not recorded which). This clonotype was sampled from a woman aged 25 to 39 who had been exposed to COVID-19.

The CDR3 in this case is CASNDYDRAYEQYF. The DNA reads TGTGCCAGCAACGATTATGACAGGGCCTACGAGCAGTACTTC. The chain is made from TRBV5-8 and TRBJ2-7, with 7 bases aligning to TRBD1. The germline V gene provides CDR1 SGHTS and CDR2 YDEGEE. Spanning cysteine to phenylalanine, the CDR3 consists of 14 amino acids. Only the CDR3 DNA is retained, 42 bases long and in frame from the first base. Unmatched junction bases come to 8, with V trimmed by 6 bases and J by 2 bases.